This is a list of T cell receptor beta chains from one sample in a study of T cell responses to AZD1222 COVID-19 vaccine. Measured with immunoSEQ multiplex PCR; TCRdb has only the in-frame clones, and not every one. Among around 46,000 clones listed, around nine tenths were seen once. This specimen was peripheral blood, taken 28 days after the second AZD1222 dose. All receptors come from an adult who received the AZD1222 COVID-19 vaccine. Each CDR3 is given with its conserved first and last residue. Fields, in order: V gene, clone size, CDR3 protein. Clone size appears in some rows only: once, few, many, or a class for an expanded clone.

V: TRBV5-6; size: -; CDR3: CASSFVTTEAFF
V: TRBV5-4; size: once; CDR3: CASSQSGTNEKLFF
V: TRBV5-4; size: -; CDR3: CASSDVAGGITGELFF
V: TRBV6-2/TRBV6-3; size: -; CDR3: CASSYSGDPYEQYF
V: TRBV10-3; size: once; CDR3: CAISESRGSEKLFF
V: TRBV6-2/TRBV6-3; size: -; CDR3: CASSLPDRGRTEAFF
V: TRBV7-8; size: once; CDR3: CASSFGAGGRSSYNEQFF
V: TRBV2; size: -; CDR3: CASGNMYNSPLHF
V: TRBV5-1; size: -; CDR3: CASSLEGHLTDTQYF
V: TRBV7-9; size: -; CDR3: CASSLQGAYGYTF
V: TRBV6-5; size: -; CDR3: CASSYVFGLDTGELFF
V: TRBV7-6; size: once; CDR3: CASSSAIGLTDTQYF
V: TRBV7-9; size: -; CDR3: CASTQRDITGELFF
V: TRBV14; size: few; CDR3: CASSQRANSYNEQFF
V: TRBV7-9; size: -; CDR3: CASSLDRGYTF
V: TRBV19; size: -; CDR3: CASSLGQGDYGYTF
V: TRBV7-2; size: -; CDR3: CASSLVGQGIYEQYF
V: TRBV2; size: -; CDR3: CASSVLGGQGNSEAFF
V: TRBV11-2; size: -; CDR3: CASSQALGTGISYNSPLHF
V: TRBV4-1; size: -; CDR3: CASSHPGHRWTEAFF
V: TRBV29-1; size: -; CDR3: CSVEKQGTLYEQYF
V: TRBV7-2; size: -; CDR3: CASSRQGGREETQYF
V: TRBV3-1/TRBV3-2; size: -; CDR3: CASSQLKGFNSDTQYF
V: TRBV5-1; size: -; CDR3: CASSLGGTGKGPYEQYF
V: TRBV27; size: -; CDR3: CASSAGPNQPQHF
V: TRBV7-9; size: -; CDR3: CASERASGELFF
V: TRBV6-2/TRBV6-3; size: -; CDR3: CASSYRDNEQFF
V: TRBV6-5; size: -; CDR3: CASSYSEAIKEQFF
V: TRBV6-4; size: -; CDR3: CASRLRTRPYNEQFF
V: TRBV10-1; size: -; CDR3: CASSEGFNTGELFF
V: TRBV23-1; size: -; CDR3: CASSQFLGQRLEASYEQFF
V: TRBV6-2/TRBV6-3; size: few; CDR3: CASSYSDPQPQHF
V: TRBV18; size: -; CDR3: CASSQGGLAYEQYF
V: TRBV10-3; size: -; CDR3: CAISPGLFDEQFF
V: TRBV7-9; size: -; CDR3: CASSPSLKGYTEAFF
V: TRBV5-5; size: -; CDR3: CASSLAWGRDGYTF
V: TRBV6-5; size: -; CDR3: CASRTGEASEQYF
V: TRBV19; size: once; CDR3: CASSRLAGDYEQYF
V: TRBV7-6; size: -; CDR3: CASRSFQGLNTEAFF
V: TRBV15; size: -; CDR3: CATSRGQRNEQYF
V: TRBV2; size: -; CDR3: CASSDHATNEKLFF
V: TRBV7-9; size: -; CDR3: CASSPRGDRGHIGELFF
V: TRBV15; size: -; CDR3: CATSRDAPDGFSYEQYF
V: TRBV2; size: -; CDR3: CASSRDSQGEKLFF
V: TRBV6-5; size: -; CDR3: CASLGGDTQYF
V: TRBV10-2; size: -; CDR3: CASSEQDRYEQYF
V: TRBV3-1/TRBV3-2; size: -; CDR3: CASSQGTASTGELFF
V: TRBV2; size: -; CDR3: CASSAQLANYGYTF
V: TRBV9; size: -; CDR3: CASSGSQHGSIYEQYF
V: TRBV4-3; size: -; CDR3: CASSQDLLARGLAGASGELFF
V: TRBV6-5; size: -; CDR3: CASRTGEKANQPQHF
V: TRBV27; size: few; CDR3: CASSLQGANYEQYF
V: TRBV7-3; size: -; CDR3: CASSLGTGQGYNEQFF
V: TRBV19; size: -; CDR3: CASSIVSRGNQPQHF
V: TRBV9; size: -; CDR3: CASSAPLAGGRWQETQYF